A single T cell receptor (beta chain) is shown here with its context. Roughly 0.45 to 1 ug RNA was reverse transcribed with random hexamers. TCRdb passed the immunoSEQ multiplex PCR reads through MiXCR, listing each CDR3 protein once. The sample includes about 140,000 distinct CDR3 sequences, roughly 96% of them seen just once. Germline V gives CDR1 SGDLS, CDR2 YYNGEE. The CDR3 covers 16 residues. The V and J ends lost 4 bases and 6 bases, in that order; junction bases with no gene match: 8. The sequenced target, TCR beta, came from blood CD8+ and CD4+ T cells. The source of the sample is a study of CD8 T cells in Susac syndrome.

The sample taken for sequencing was CD4+ T cells from PBMCs. The chain combines TRBV9 with TRBJ2-4; 12 bases are a match to TRBD2. The sequence came from a human donor with multiple sclerosis. The CDR3 spells CASSPSSGGARNIQYF. Here the CDR3 DNA reads TGTGCCAGCAGCCCTTCTAGCGGGGGGGCTAGAAACATTCAGTACTTC.